The clone carrying this T cell receptor (beta chain) was detected only a few times. The antigen remains unidentified. These data belong to a study of naive and memory T cell subsets. The study, taken as a whole, reports: In naive cells, over 95% of TCR sequences were seen only once.

The CDR3 contains 14 residues. The V and J ends lost 6 bases and 7 bases respectively, with 18 bases between them. Per the germline V gene, CDR1 is LGHNT and CDR2 is FRNRAP. An equimolar mix of two oligonucleotides served as the beta constant-region primer for TRBC1 and TRBC2. The cDNA 3' end received a ligated single-stranded oligonucleotide carrying the SP2 primer and a 12-nucleotide UMI. MiXCR, run by TCRdb on the UMI-ligation and nested PCR reads, gives a single entry per CDR3 protein. In the table there are 120,000 to 150,000 distinct CDR3 sequences, about 15% of which are singletons. This clonotype originated in a human donor in good health. This sequence joins TRBV12-5 and TRBJ2-5, with D unclear. Sequenced sample: naive CD4+ T cells from blood. CDR3 nucleotide sequence: TGTGCTAGTGGCCCACCTACTTCGTTGGGGACCCAGTACTTC. Translated: CASGPPTSLGTQYF.